A single sample is the source of the 22 T cell receptor beta chains below, sequenced in a study of human T cells and chemical hapten exposure. TCRdb reanalysed the RACE reads using MiXCR and keeps one entry per CDR3 protein. The sample holds more than 55,000 distinct CDR3 sequences, more than 9% seen once. Noted time point: pre-sensitization, week 0. Specified treatment: therapeutic diphenylcyclopropenone sensitization with weekly scalp DPC. Source: whole blood, taken in connection with sensitization to the hapten diphenylcyclopropenone (DPC). The receptors stem from a man aged 35-49 years with alopecia areata. Some clones in this sample may be carry-over from other donors' samples.

The table lists this clonotype with many counts. The chain employs TRBV19 and TRBJ2-7; unclear D gene. The CDR3 consists of 13 residues. In germline, CDR1 is LNHDA, CDR2 SQIVND (reference sequence). Trimming pared 2 bases from V and 4 bases from J, leaving 9 bases between. DNA of the CDR3: TGTGCCAGTAGTATAACTCCACAGTACGAGCAGTACTTC. Residues: CASSITPQYEQYF.

Only a few counts were recorded for this clonotype. The chain combines TRBV20-1 with TRBJ2-1, with a weak D call TRBD2 (6 bases). The CDR3 is 15 residues long. CDR1 is DFQATT and CDR2 is SNEGSKA in the germline V gene (reference sequence). The V and J ends lost 6 bases and 0 bases respectively, with 15 bases between them. CDR3 nucleotide sequence: TGCAGTGCATTCCCGGGACTCTCCTCCTACAATGAGCAGTTCTTC. It codes for CSAFPGLSSYNEQFF.

The chain has TRBV20-1 and TRBJ2-7; the D is unclear. The germline V gene has CDR1 DFQATT and CDR2 SNEGSKA (reference sequence). V lost 2 bases and J 4 bases, leaving 21 bases between the germline ends. The CDR3 totals 16 residues. CDR3 DNA sequence: TGCAGTGCTAGAAGTTCCCACCGGGCGACGCGGTACGAGCAGTACTTC. Translating it yields CSARSSHRATRYEQYF.

In its sample, this clonotype was seen many times. The CDR3 spells CASSPRRQGASYEQYF. CDR3 bases: TGTGCCAGCTCACCACGGCGACAGGGGGCTTCCTACGAGCAGTACTTC. This chain joins TRBV18 and TRBJ2-7; the match to TRBD1 covers 10 bases. Per germline, CDR1 KGHSH and CDR2 LQKENI. The CDR3 has 16 residues. V lost 1 base to trimming and J lost 1 base; unmatched junction nucleotides: 4. Variable domain in full (rest from reference TRBV18 and TRBJ2-7): NAGVMQNPRHLVRRRGQEARLRCSPMKGHSHVYWYRQLPEEGLKFMVYLQKENIIDESGMPKERFSAEFPKEGPSILRIQQVVRGDSAAYFCASSPRRQGASYEQYFGPGTRLTVT.

Only a few counts were recorded for this clonotype. This chain uses TRBV4-2 with TRBJ2-7, with TRBD2 matching over 11 bases. V trimming: 3 bases; J trimming: 3 bases; junction bases outside the gene matches: 7. Germline-derived CDR1 and CDR2 are LGHNA and YNFKEQ. This CDR3 contains 16 residues. The CDR3 loop is CASSQAPLAGDYEQYF. CDR3 coding DNA: TGTGCCAGCAGCCAGGCCCCACTAGCGGGAGACTACGAGCAGTACTTC.

The chain joins TRBV18 to TRBJ1-1; D is unresolved. Germline loops: CDR1 KGHSH, CDR2 LQKENI. Trimming shortened V by 4 bases and J by 1 base, and 13 bases separated the two germline ends. There are 15 residues in the CDR3. Here the CDR3 DNA reads TGTGCCAGCTCACGCACGGGGTCCTCGAACACTGAAGCTTTCTTT. This codes for CASSRTGSSNTEAFF.

The rearrangement links TRBV28 to TRBJ2-7; D gene uncertain. V was cut by 2 bases and J by 5 bases, with 7 bases left in between. Germline V CDR1 and CDR2: MDHEN, SYDVKM. CDR3 length: 12 residues. The DNA for the CDR3 is TGTGCCAGCAGTTTACCCTACCACGAGCAGTACTTC. Translation gives CASSLPYHEQYF.

This clonotype was found many times. The chain employs TRBV3-1 and TRBJ2-7; D remains unclear. Germline-derived CDR1 and CDR2 are LGHDT and YNNKEL (reference sequence). Trimming removed 10 bases at V and 0 bases at J, with 16 bases between. This CDR3 is 14 amino acids long. Written as DNA, the CDR3 is TGTGCCACCAGTGATAAGGGCTTCTCCTACGAGCAGTACTTC. This sequence encodes CATSDKGFSYEQYF.

This chain uses TRBV12-3 or TRBV12-4 with TRBJ1-3, with D possibly matching TRBD1 (5 bases). Trimming pared 6 bases from V and 0 bases from J, leaving 12 bases between. The CDR3 has 15 amino acids. DNA of the CDR3: TGTGCCAGCAGCCCCCAAGACAGCTCTGGAAACACCATATATTTT. Translating it yields CASSPQDSSGNTIYF.

This clonotype was detected ten times or more. In DNA form, the CDR3 reads TGTGCCAGCAGTTACGGGACTAGCGGGAACGAGCAGTACTTC. Amino acids: CASSYGTSGNEQYF. The gene calls are TRBV6-2 or TRBV6-3 and TRBJ2-7, with 13 bases lining up with TRBD2. Looked up from germline, CDR1 is MNHEY and CDR2 is SVGEGT. CDR3 length: 14 residues. V was clipped by 2 bases and J by 5 bases; unmatched bases: 0.

This clonotype appeared a few times. The chain employs TRBV18 and TRBJ2-7; 11 nucleotides line up with TRBD1. Germline CDR1 is KGHSH and CDR2 is LQKENI. Germline trimming cut 3 bases from V and 3 bases from J; bases unmatched to any gene: 7. This CDR3 region has 16 residues. This CDR3 is CASSPGDRGLSYEQYF. CDR3 nucleotides: TGTGCCAGCTCACCGGGGGACAGGGGGTTAAGCTACGAGCAGTACTTC.

The V and J genes are TRBV11-3 and TRBJ2-3; 9 bases agree with TRBD1. CDR1 and CDR2 (germline): SGHNT, YENEEA. The CDR3 consists of 16 residues. V gave up 1 base and J gave up 3 bases; unmatched junction bases: 5. The CDR3 is CASSLGRDRETDTQYF. CDR3 DNA: TGTGCCAGCAGCTTAGGACGGGACAGGGAGACAGATACGCAGTATTTT.

J is TRBJ2-5 and V is TRBV20-1, with 10 bases that match TRBD2. V trimming: 3 bases; J trimming: 5 bases; junction bases outside the gene matches: 9. This CDR3 spans 15 amino acids. Germline loops: CDR1 DFQATT, CDR2 SNEGSKA (reference sequence). CDR3 sequence reads: CSASFLAGVGETQYF. CDR3 in DNA: TGCAGTGCTAGCTTCCTAGCGGGAGTTGGTGAGACCCAGTACTTC.

This clonotype was detected ten times or more. The V gene is TRBV12-3 or TRBV12-4, the J gene TRBJ1-5; 7 positions agree with TRBD1. With 1 base clipped from V and 2 bases from J, the junction kept 5 bases outside the gene matches. CDR3 length: 16 amino acids. The CDR3 DNA reads as TGTGCCAGCAGTTTAGTCGGCGGACAGGGCAATCAGCCCCAGCATTTT. Translated: CASSLVGGQGNQPQHF.

The sample holds many counts of this clonotype. The chain recombines TRBV5-1 with TRBJ2-5; perhaps TRBD1 as D (6 bases). The CDR3 consists of 13 residues. Trimming took off 10 bases at V and 2 bases at J, with 15 bases between the two ends. Germline CDR1 and CDR2: SGHRS and YFSETQ. The CDR3 DNA is TGCGCCGCAGCCGGGACACCTCAAGAGACCCAGTACTTC. Residues: CAAAGTPQETQYF.

This chain uses TRBV5-4 with TRBJ2-1; 9 positions match TRBD1. The germline CDR1 and CDR2 sequences are SGHNT and YYREEE (reference sequence). V trimming: 5 bases; J trimming: 7 bases; junction bases outside the gene matches: 7. This CDR3 has 14 amino acids. The CDR3 sequence: CASSTGQGRNEQFF. CDR3 bases: TGTGCCAGCAGTACAGGACAGGGGAGAAATGAGCAGTTCTTC.

This clonotype was seen a few times. This chain links TRBV29-1 with TRBJ2-3; D is unresolved. Per the germline V gene, CDR1 is SQVTM and CDR2 is ANQGSEA. V gave up 4 bases and J gave up 2 bases, with 7 bases separating them. The CDR3 spans 12 residues. The CDR3 loop is CSVAVNTDTQYF. The CDR3, as DNA: TGCAGCGTTGCGGTCAACACAGATACGCAGTATTTT.

This clonotype was picked up many times. The CDR3 protein is CASSSSDRSYEQYF. The CDR3 DNA reads as TGTGCCAGCAGCTCCTCGGACAGGAGCTACGAGCAGTACTTC. The gene calls are TRBV11-2 and TRBJ2-7; TRBD1 agrees at 7 bases. Per germline, CDR1 SGHAT and CDR2 FQNNGV. This CDR3 has 14 amino acids. J was trimmed by 3 bases and V by 4 bases; bases with no gene match: 6.

V usage is TRBV12-3 or TRBV12-4 and J usage is TRBJ1-5, with 9 bases aligning to TRBD1. The CDR3 extends over 15 amino acids. V dropped 5 bases and J dropped 3; count of bases not matched to a gene: 5. The CDR3 spells CASSLRDRDNQPQHF. The CDR3 DNA reads as TGTGCCAGCAGTCTCCGGGACAGGGACAATCAGCCCCAGCATTTT.

This clonotype has just a few counts. The chain couples TRBV20-1 to TRBJ1-2, with D maybe TRBD1 (6 bases). The length of the CDR3 is 13 residues. Trimming left V 6 bases short and J 4 bases short, with 15 bases between. Germline CDR1 DFQATT, CDR2 SNEGSKA (reference sequence). Here the CDR3 reads CSAPTGLTYGYTF. The CDR3 nucleotides read TGCAGTGCGCCCACAGGGTTGACCTATGGCTACACCTTC.

This clonotype was observed a few times. V usage is TRBV27 and J usage is TRBJ1-2; 7 nucleotides line up with TRBD1. Germline V gene data show CDR1 as MNHEY and CDR2 as SMNVEV (reference sequence). The junction had 13 bases not matched to a gene; V was cut back by 2 bases and J by 4 bases. This CDR3 region has 17 residues. The CDR3 bases are TGTGCCAGCAGTTTACGGGGTCCGACAGGGTCTGTCTATGGCTACACCTTC. Its translation is CASSLRGPTGSVYGYTF.

This clonotype came up a few times. The genes are TRBV3-1 and TRBJ1-4; D gene uncertain. CDR1 is LGHDT, CDR2 YNNKEL, per germline (reference sequence). The CDR3 is 14 residues long. The V end was cut by 0 bases, the J end by 7 bases, with 9 bases between. The CDR3 DNA reads as TGTGCCAGCAGCCAAGATCCGGGGAGTGAAAAACTGTTTTTT. Its protein is CASSQDPGSEKLFF. Looking up the rest from reference TRBV3-1 and TRBJ1-4 gives the full variable domain: DTAVSQTPKYLVTQMGNDKSIKCEQNLGHDTMYWYKQDSKKFLKIMFSYNNKELIINETVPNRFSPKSPDKAHLNLHINSLELGDSAVYFCASSQDPGSEKLFFGSGTQLSVL.